This T cell receptor beta chain is from a study of cytomegalovirus exposure and HLA in healthy donors. Looking at the study overall: Most genotyped donors, approximately 81% of 350 to 500, had Caucasian-associated genetic ancestry. Points from the study as a whole: When a later analysis was performed, an Asian-associated ancestry cluster reportedly had fewer N-insertions than the roughly 630-donor mean.

The study ran its PCR with 60 Vbeta and 13 Jbeta primers. Assay: immunoSEQ multiplex PCR; the TCRdb copy retains only in-frame clones and omits some. The sample holds some 180,000 clones, more than 65% seen once. This CDR3 is 16 amino acids long. The junction had 10 bases not matched to a gene; V was cut back by 6 bases and J by 9 bases. Germline V gene data show CDR1 as LNHDA and CDR2 as SQIVND (reference sequence). In regard to this clone: Its antigen remains unknown.

The chain combines TRBV19 with TRBJ2-3; 15 bases map to TRBD2. Specimen: PBMCs. The sequence came from a woman aged 25-40 years in good health and CMV-seropositive. CDR3 region: CASRGTSGGLIRTQYF. The CDR3 DNA reads TGTGCCAGTAGGGGGACTAGCGGGGGGCTCATTCGGACGCAGTATTTT.